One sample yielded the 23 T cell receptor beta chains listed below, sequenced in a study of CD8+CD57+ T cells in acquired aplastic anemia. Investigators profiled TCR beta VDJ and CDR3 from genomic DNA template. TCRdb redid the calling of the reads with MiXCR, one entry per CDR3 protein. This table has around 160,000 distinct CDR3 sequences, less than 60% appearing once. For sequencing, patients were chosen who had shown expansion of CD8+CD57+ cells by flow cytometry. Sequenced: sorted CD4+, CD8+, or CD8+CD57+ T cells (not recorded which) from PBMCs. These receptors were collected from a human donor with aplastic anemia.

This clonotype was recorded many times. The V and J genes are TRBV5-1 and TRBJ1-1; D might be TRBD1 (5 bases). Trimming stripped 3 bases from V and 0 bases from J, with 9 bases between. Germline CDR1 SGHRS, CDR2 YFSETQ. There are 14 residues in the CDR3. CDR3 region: CASSSGLMNTEAFF. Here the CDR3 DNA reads TGCGCCAGCAGCTCGGGACTCATGAACACTGAAGCTTTCTTT.

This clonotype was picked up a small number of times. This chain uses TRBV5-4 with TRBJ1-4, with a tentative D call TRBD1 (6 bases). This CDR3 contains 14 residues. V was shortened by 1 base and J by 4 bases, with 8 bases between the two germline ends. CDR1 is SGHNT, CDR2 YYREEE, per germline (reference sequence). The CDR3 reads CASSLKQGNEKLFF. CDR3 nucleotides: TGTGCCAGCAGCTTGAAACAGGGTAATGAAAAACTGTTTTTT.

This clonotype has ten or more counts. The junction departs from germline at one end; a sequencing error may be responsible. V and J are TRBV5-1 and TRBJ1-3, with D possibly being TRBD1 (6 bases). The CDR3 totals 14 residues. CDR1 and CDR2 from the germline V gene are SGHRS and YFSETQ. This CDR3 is CASSLGGTGNTIYF. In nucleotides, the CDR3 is TGTGCCAGCAGCTTGGGAGGGACAGGAAACACCATATATTTT.

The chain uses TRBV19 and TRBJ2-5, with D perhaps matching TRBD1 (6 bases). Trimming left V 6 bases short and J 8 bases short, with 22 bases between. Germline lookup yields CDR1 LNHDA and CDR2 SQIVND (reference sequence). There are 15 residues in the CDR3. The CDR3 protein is CASSPVALRGSTQYF. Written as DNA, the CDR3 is TGTGCCAGTAGCCCCGTCGCGCTCAGGGGTTCTACCCAGTACTTC.

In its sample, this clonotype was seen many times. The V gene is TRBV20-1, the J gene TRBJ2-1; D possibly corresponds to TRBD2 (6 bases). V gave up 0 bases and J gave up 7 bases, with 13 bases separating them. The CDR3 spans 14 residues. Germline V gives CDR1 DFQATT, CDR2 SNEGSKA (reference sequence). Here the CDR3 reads CSARDPRDSNEQFF. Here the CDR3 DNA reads TGCAGTGCTAGAGACCCAAGGGACTCTAATGAGCAGTTCTTC.

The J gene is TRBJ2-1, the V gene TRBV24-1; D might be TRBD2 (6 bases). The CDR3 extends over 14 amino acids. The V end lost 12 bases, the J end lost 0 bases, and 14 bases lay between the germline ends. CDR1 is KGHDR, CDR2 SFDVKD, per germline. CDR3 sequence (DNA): TGTGCCGTTAGCGGCCCCCTCTCCTACAATGAGCAGTTCTTC. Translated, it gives CAVSGPLSYNEQFF.

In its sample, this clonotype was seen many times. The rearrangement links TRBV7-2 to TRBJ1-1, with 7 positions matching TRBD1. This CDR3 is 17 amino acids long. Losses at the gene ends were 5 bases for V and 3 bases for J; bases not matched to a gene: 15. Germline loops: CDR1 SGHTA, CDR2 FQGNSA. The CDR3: CASSRRQGTGADTEAFF. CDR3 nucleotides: TGTGCCAGCAGCCGTCGACAGGGTACAGGTGCGGACACTGAAGCTTTCTTT. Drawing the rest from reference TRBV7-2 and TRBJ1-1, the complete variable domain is GAGVSQSPSNKVTEKGKDVELRCDPISGHTALYWYRQSLGQGLEFLIYFQGNSAPDKSGLPSDRFSAERTGGSVSTLTIQRTQQEDSAVYLCASSRRQGTGADTEAFFGQGTRLTVV.

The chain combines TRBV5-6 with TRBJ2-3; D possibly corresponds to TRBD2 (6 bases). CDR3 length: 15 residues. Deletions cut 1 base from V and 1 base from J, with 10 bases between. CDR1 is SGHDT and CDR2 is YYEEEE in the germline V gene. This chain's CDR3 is CASSLSGAGTDTQYF. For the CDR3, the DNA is TGTGCCAGCAGCTTGTCGGGAGCTGGCACAGATACGCAGTATTTT.

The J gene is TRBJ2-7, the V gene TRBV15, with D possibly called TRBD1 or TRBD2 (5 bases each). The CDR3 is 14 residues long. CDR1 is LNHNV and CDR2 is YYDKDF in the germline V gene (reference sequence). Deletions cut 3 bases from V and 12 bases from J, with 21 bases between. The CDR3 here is CATSSRDGPTRLYF. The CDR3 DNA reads TGTGCCACCAGCAGTCGGGACGGCCCTACGAGACTGTACTTC.

CDR3 protein: CASSEVDGRYEQYF. CDR3 nucleotides: TGTGCCAGCAGTGAAGTAGACGGTAGATACGAGCAGTACTTC. V and J are TRBV2 and TRBJ2-7; D is unclear. Trimming removed 1 base from V and 4 bases from J, with 11 bases in between. The CDR3 is 14 residues long. Germline V gives CDR1 SNHLY, CDR2 FYNNEI. The full variable domain, rest sourced from reference TRBV2 and TRBJ2-7, is EPEVTQTPSHQVTQMGQEVILRCVPISNHLYFYWYRQILGQKVEFLVSFYNNEISEKSEIFDDQFSVERPDGSNFTLKIRSTKLEDSAMYFCASSEVDGRYEQYFGPGTRLTVT.

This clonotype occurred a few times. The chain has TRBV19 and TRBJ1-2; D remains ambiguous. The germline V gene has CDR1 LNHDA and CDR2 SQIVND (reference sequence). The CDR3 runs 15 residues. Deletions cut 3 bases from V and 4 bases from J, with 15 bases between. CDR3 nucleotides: TGTGCCAGTAGTATTGAGAGCGGACTTCCCTATGGCTACACCTTC. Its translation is CASSIESGLPYGYTF. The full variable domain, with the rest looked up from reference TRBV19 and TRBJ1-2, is DGGITQSPKYLFRKEGQNVTLSCEQNLNHDAMYWYRQDPGQGLRLIYYSQIVNDFQKGDIAEGYSVSREKKESFPLTVTSAQKNPTAFYLCASSIESGLPYGYTFGSGTRLTVV.

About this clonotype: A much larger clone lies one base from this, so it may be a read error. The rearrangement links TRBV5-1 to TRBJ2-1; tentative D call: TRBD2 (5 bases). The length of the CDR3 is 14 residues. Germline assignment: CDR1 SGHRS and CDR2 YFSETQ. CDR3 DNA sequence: TGCGCCAGCAGCTTGGGAAAAGGGAGCAATGAGCAGTCCTTC. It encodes CASSLGKGSNEQSF.

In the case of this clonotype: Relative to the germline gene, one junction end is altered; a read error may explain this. The CDR3 DNA reads TGTGCCACAAGCAGAGCAGGGACAGGGGGCGAGCAGTACTTC. This sequence encodes CATSRAGTGGEQYF. V gene TRBV15 combines with J gene TRBJ2-7; 11 nucleotides agree with TRBD1. The germline V gene has CDR1 LNHNV and CDR2 YYDKDF (reference sequence). The CDR3 loop spans 14 amino acids.

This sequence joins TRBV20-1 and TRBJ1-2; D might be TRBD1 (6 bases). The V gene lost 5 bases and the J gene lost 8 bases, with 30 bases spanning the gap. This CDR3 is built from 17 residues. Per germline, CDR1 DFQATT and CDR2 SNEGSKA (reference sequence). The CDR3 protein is CSAPGTWALDSQMGYTF. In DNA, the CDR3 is TGCAGTGCTCCTGGGACATGGGCCTTGGATTCCCAGATGGGCTACACCTTC.

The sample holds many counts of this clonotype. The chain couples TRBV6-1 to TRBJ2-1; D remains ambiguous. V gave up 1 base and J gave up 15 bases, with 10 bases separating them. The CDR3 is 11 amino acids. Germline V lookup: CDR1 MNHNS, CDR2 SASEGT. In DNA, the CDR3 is TGTGCCAGCAGTGAAGGATTCATTGGGTTCTTC. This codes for CASSEGFIGFF.

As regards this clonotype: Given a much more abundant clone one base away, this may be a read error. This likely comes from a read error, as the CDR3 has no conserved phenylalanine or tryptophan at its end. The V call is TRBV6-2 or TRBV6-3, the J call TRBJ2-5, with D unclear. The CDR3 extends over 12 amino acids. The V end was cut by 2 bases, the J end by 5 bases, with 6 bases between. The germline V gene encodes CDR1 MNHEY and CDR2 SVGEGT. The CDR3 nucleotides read TGTGCCAGCAGTTACGCCCCCGAGACCCAGTACCTC. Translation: CASSYAPETQYL.

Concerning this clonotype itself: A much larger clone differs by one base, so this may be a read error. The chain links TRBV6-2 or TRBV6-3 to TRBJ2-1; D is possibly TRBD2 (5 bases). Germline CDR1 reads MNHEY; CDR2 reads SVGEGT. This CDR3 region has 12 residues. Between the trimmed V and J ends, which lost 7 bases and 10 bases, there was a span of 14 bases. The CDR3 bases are TGTGCCAGCATCGACCGACGGGGAGAGCAGTTCTTC. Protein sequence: CASIDRRGEQFF.

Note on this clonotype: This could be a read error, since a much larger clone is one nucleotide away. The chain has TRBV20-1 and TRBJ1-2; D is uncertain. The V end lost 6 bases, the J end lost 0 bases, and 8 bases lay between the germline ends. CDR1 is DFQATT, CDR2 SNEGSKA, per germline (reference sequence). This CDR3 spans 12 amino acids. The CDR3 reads CSAAAANYGYTF. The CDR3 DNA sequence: TGCAGTGCCGCCGCGGCTAACTATGGCTACACCTTC.

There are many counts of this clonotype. This CDR3 is CAISARLVDTGELFF. Here the CDR3 DNA reads TGTGCCATCAGTGCCCGGCTAGTGGACACCGGGGAGCTGTTTTTT. The V and J genes are TRBV10-3 and TRBJ2-2; D not resolved. CDR3 length: 15 residues. V dropped 4 bases and J dropped 3 bases, with 12 bases sitting between them. CDR1 is ENHRY, CDR2 SYGVKD, per germline.

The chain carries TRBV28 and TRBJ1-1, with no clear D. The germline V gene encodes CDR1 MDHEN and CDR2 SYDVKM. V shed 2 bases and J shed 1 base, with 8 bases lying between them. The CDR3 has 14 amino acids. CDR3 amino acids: CASSLSLRNTEAFF. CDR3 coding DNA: TGTGCCAGCAGTTTAAGTTTAAGGAACACTGAAGCTTTCTTT.

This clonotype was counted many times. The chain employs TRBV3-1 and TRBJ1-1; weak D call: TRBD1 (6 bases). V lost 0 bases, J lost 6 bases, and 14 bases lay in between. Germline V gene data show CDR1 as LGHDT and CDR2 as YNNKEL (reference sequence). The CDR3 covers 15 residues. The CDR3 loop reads CASSQEGGRGAEAFF. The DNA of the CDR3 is TGTGCCAGCAGCCAAGAAGGAGGCAGGGGTGCTGAAGCTTTCTTT.

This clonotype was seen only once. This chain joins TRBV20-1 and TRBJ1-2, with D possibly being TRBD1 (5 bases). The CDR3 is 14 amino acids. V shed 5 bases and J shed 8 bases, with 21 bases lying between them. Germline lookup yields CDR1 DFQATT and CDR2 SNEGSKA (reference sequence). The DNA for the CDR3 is TGCAGTGCTCGAACGGACCTACAGGCCGTGGGCTACACCTTC. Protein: CSARTDLQAVGYTF.

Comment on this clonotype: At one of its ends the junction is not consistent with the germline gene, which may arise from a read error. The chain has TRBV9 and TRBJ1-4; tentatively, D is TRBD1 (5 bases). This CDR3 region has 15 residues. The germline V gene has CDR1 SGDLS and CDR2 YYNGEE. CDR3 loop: CASSVAAGTNERLFF. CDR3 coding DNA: TGTGCCAGCAGCGTAGCCGCGGGGACTAATGAAAGACTGTTTTTT. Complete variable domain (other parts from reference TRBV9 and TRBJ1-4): DSGVTQTPKHLITATGQRVTLRCSPRSGDLSVYWYQQSLDQGLQFLIQYYNGEERAKGNILERFSAQQFPDLHSELNLSSLELGDSALYFCASSVAAGTNERLFFGSGTQLSVL.